A single sample gave rise to the 3 T cell receptor beta chains below, sequenced in a study of blood T cell repertoires in COVID-19. Some clones are missing from TCRdb's copy, which holds only in-frame ones; the method was immunoSEQ multiplex PCR. The sample contains under 65,000 clones, more than 80% of which appear only once. Input material: peripheral blood. These receptor sequences come from a man older than 75 with acute or convalescent COVID-19.

This clone was seen a single time. The J gene is TRBJ2-7, the V gene TRBV7-2; D ambiguous. CDR3 size: 13 residues. V lost 7 bases and J lost 4, with 14 bases in between. CDR1 is SGHTA, CDR2 FQGNSA, per germline. CDR3 amino acids: CASTESYSYEQYF. CDR3 nucleotides: TGTGCCAGCACTGAATCCTACAGTTACGAGCAGTACTTC.

This chain links TRBV3-1 (or the pseudogene TRBV3-2) with TRBJ1-3, with D maybe TRBD1 (5 bases). There are 14 residues in the CDR3. V lost 6 bases, J lost 4 bases, and 13 bases lay in between. Germline CDR1 is LGHDT and CDR2 is YNNKEL (reference sequence). The CDR3 DNA sequence: TGTGCCAGCAGTCAAAGGGGTGAGGGAAACACCATATATTTT. It specifies CASSQRGEGNTIYF.

The V gene is TRBV5-1, the J gene TRBJ1-4; 8 bases are a match to TRBD1. The germline CDR1 and CDR2 sequences are SGHRS and YFSETQ. This CDR3 is built from 16 residues. V lost 3 bases and J lost 1; bases outside the gene matches: 5. This CDR3 reads CASSYRTGLTNEKLFF. The CDR3 nucleotides are TGCGCCAGCAGCTATAGGACAGGGTTAACTAATGAAAAACTGTTTTTT.